This T cell receptor beta chain was retrieved from a study of OX40 agonist ivuxolimab in advanced cancers. On the study more broadly: Patient treatment consisted of intravenous ivuxolimab administration every 2 weeks at 0.01 to 10 mg/kg. Overall study findings and caveats: Mean expanded clone counts were higher in CD8+ than CD4+ T cells.

As for this clone: Its cognate antigen is unknown. The junction differs from germline at one of its ends, possibly a read error.

Libraries were prepared by immunoSEQ multiplex PCR; TCRdb keeps only in-frame clonotypes and omits some of them. This table has fewer than 90,000 clones, roughly 84% appearing once. This CDR3 is built from 11 residues. From germline, CDR1 is MNHNS and CDR2 SASEGT. This sequence joins TRBV6-1 and TRBJ2-7; 8 positions match TRBD1. The sequence was obtained from an adult with an advanced solid tumor such as melanoma, head and neck, liver or kidney cancer. The sample was CD4+ or CD8+ T cells sorted from blood, taken in a trial of the OX40 agonist ivuxolimab. The CDR3 sequence is CASSDLRTGNF. CDR3 in DNA: TGTGCCAGCAGTGATCTCCGGACAGGGAACTTC.